This TCR beta chain was retrieved from a study of T cell responses to AZD1222 COVID-19 vaccine. Sequencing was performed with immunoSEQ multiplex PCR; in TCRdb, only in-frame clones are kept and a portion is missing. The sample has about 76,000 clones, about 83% seen once. Trimming removed 7 bases from V and 1 base from J, with 14 bases in between. From germline, CDR1 is SNHLY and CDR2 FYNNEI. CDR3 length equals 14 residues. Broader study findings: Regions 160-218 and 743-854 dominated among vaccine-associated CD4 TCRs spanning spike. After two AZD1222 doses, spike-specific TCR breadth and depth rose versus day 0. Baseline seropositivity characterized only six AZD1222 recipients.

Remarks on this clone: Its antigen is still unknown.

The sequences come from peripheral blood, collected 28 days after the second dose of the MenACWY control vaccine. The receptor was isolated from an adult who received the MenACWY meningococcal vaccine as a control. The genes are TRBV2 and TRBJ2-7; D is unclear. The CDR3 here is CASKVTASSYEQYF. CDR3 coding DNA: TGTGCCAGCAAGGTGACCGCTTCATCCTACGAGCAGTACTTC.